This entry is about one T cell receptor (beta chain). As yet, its antigen is unknown. The data stem from a study of vaccination and CD4 T cells after COVID-19. Across the study: The BNT162b2 or mRNA-1273 vaccine was given to participants in two doses.

The treatment denotes: approximately nine-day PBMC culture with coronavirus spike peptide pools or control peptides (ViraFEST assay). Cultured CD4+ T-cell DNA underwent Oncomine TCR Beta short-read sequencing. TCRdb redid the calling of the PCR reads with MiXCR, one entry per CDR3 protein. The sample carries around 14,000 distinct CDR3 sequences, 55% to 75% recorded once. V gave up 2 bases and J gave up 6 bases, with 14 bases separating them. Germline V gene data show CDR1 as MDHEN and CDR2 as SYDVKM. This CDR3 has 15 amino acids. This sequence originates from a human donor who had recovered from COVID-19. The specimen was CD4+ T cells from blood, cultured in vitro. The chain is built from TRBV28 and TRBJ1-5; D perhaps matches TRBD1 (5 bases). This CDR3 reads CASSLEGESSQPQHF. The CDR3 DNA sequence: TGTGCCAGCAGTTTAGAAGGGGAGAGTAGTCAGCCCCAGCATTTT.